Described below is a single T cell receptor (beta chain) sequence and its context. The antigen this receptor binds is unknown. Per-base quality was not reported, and no clone a single base away is much larger than it. This entry belongs to a study of CD8+CD57+ T cells in acquired aplastic anemia (dated by TCRdb to the late 2010s). Some background on the complete study: Extracted DNA from sorted CD4+ and CD8+ cells averaged 3.2 ug, ranging from roughly 0.17 to 30 ug. A CD8+CD57+ expansion meant a frequency higher than the mean frequency seen in healthy subjects. Results and caveats for the whole study, not just this receptor: Although 25 to 30 CD8+ CDR3 sequences were shared by patients and controls, these sequences appeared highly expressed in patients and within the immunodominant clones of patients. Patients and healthy controls showed no significant difference in CD8+ Simpson's diversity (P=0.060).

TCR beta VDJ combination and CDR3 sequence profiling used genomic DNA as the template. An Illumina HiSeq 2000 was the platform used for TCR repertoire sequencing. For the original study's pipeline: Repertoires were assessed using TRBV/TRBJ rearrangement plots, CDR3 size and DJ length profiles, and Simpson's diversity index. Whichever DNA sequence was most abundant in the deep sequencing data was defined as the immunodominant clone. CDR3 amino acid sequences were screened for sharing across subjects and compared with published repertoires and the VDJdb database. The public reads were quality trimmed at Q25 with fastp and then assembled into clones with MiXCR by TCRdb, keeping productive beta chains. Each entry merges the rows of one CDR3 protein and shows their most common DNA and genes. TCRdb's processing, not the authors', yielded these V and J calls. The sample profile shows 89,000 or so distinct CDR3 sequences; around two thirds of them were found once. Together, the top ten hold 65% of the sample.

CDR1 is given as SQVTM and CDR2 as ANQGSEA, both from the germline V gene. For this chain, trimming is 3 bases at the V end and 8 bases at the J end, and the number of junction bases without a gene match is 2. The CDR3 contains 12 residues, cysteine and phenylalanine counted. Only the CDR3 region is kept as DNA, spanning 36 bases read in frame from base 1. Patients chosen for sequencing had shown expansion of CD8+CD57+ cells by flow cytometry. Severe acquired aplastic anemia was diagnosed in all patients according to International Study of Aplastic Anemia and Agranulocytosis and Camitta criteria. At the time blood was sampled, none of the patients had received any therapy. TCR repertoires of sorted CD4+ and CD8+ blood T cells from severe aplastic anemia patients and healthy subjects were deep-sequenced in the study. Patients were enrolled under clinicaltrials.gov protocols 00001620, 01623167, 00001397, 00071045, 00081523 and 00961064 in the USA. Ficoll-Paque density gradient centrifugation was used to isolate peripheral blood mononuclear cells. Before DNA was extracted, CD4+ and CD8+ T cells were sorted using either FACS or magnetic beads.

The receptor chain draws on TRBV29-1 and TRBJ2-1; 9 central nucleotides agree with TRBD1. The clonotype originates from a human donor with aplastic anemia. Sequencing was done on a sample of sorted CD4+, CD8+, or CD8+CD57+ T cells (not recorded which) from PBMCs. Here is the DNA: TGCAGCGTTGATGACAGGGGGTATGAGCAGTTCTTC. Translated, this gives CSVDDRGYEQFF.